These 6 T cell receptor beta chains were all obtained from the same sample, sequenced in a study of blood T cells in healthy people across ages. A second roughly 6 to 11 cycle PCR used barcoded and J-beta primers. TCRdb re-called the 5' RACE reads with MiXCR, one entry per CDR3 protein. The sample lists 1.5 million to 2 million distinct CDR3 sequences; 28% were seen once. Material: blood. The receptors were gathered from a woman aged 25 to 39 in good health.

This clonotype has at least ten counts. The V and J genes are TRBV7-2 and TRBJ2-7, with D maybe TRBD1 (6 bases). V was pared by 7 bases and J by 4 bases, with 23 bases between. The CDR3 is 16 amino acids. Germline V gene lookup returns CDR1 SGHTA and CDR2 FQGNSA. The CDR3 loop reads CASTPLGQGRPYEQYF. The CDR3, as DNA: TGTGCCAGCACCCCGTTGGGGCAGGGGCGTCCTTACGAGCAGTACTTC.

This clonotype was picked up many times. CDR3 loop: CASSLRKLQETQYF. The CDR3 nucleotides read TGTGCCAGCAGCCTAAGGAAACTCCAAGAGACCCAGTACTTC. This chain uses TRBV12-3 or TRBV12-4 with TRBJ2-5; D is undetermined. Trimming pared 6 bases from V and 1 base from J, leaving 12 bases between. The CDR3 is 14 residues long.

This clonotype was seen a few times. V and J are TRBV7-9 and TRBJ1-6; a possible D gene is TRBD1 (5 bases). The CDR3 contains 14 residues. Looked up from germline, CDR1 is SEHNR and CDR2 is FQNEAQ (reference sequence). The V gene lost 7 bases and the J gene lost 10 bases, with 17 bases spanning the gap. CDR3 nucleotides: TGTGCCAGCACCTCAACGGGGGGGGACTCACCCCTCCACTTT. Translated: CASTSTGGDSPLHF.

Notes on this clonotype: At one end, the junction sequence differs from germline, possibly due to a read error. V and J are TRBV6-5 and TRBJ1-2; D gene uncertain. CDR1 and CDR2 from the germline V gene are MNHEY and SVGAGI. This CDR3 comprises 15 residues. CDR3 loop: CASRKSRSSNYGHTF. DNA of the CDR3: TGTGCCAGCAGGAAAAGCAGGTCGTCTAACTATGGCCACACCTTC.

V and J are TRBV5-1 and TRBJ2-2, with D possibly being TRBD1 (6 bases). Germline values: CDR1 SGHRS, CDR2 YFSETQ. V was clipped by 5 bases and J by 1 base, with 12 bases between them. The CDR3 loop spans 15 amino acids. CDR3 nucleotide sequence: TGCGCCAGCAGTTCTCGACAGGTGAACACCGGGGAGCTGTTTTTT. This translates into CASSSRQVNTGELFF. The full variable domain, with the rest looked up from reference TRBV5-1 and TRBJ2-2, is KAGVTQTPRYLIKTRGQQVTLSCSPISGHRSVSWYQQTPGQGLQFLFEYFSETQRNKGNFPGRFSGRQFSNSRSEMNVSTLELGDSALYLCASSSRQVNTGELFFGEGSRLTVL.

The V gene is TRBV11-2, the J gene TRBJ2-1; D might be TRBD1 or TRBD2, each matching 5 bases. Germline V lookup: CDR1 SGHAT, CDR2 FQNNGV. V lost 0 bases and J lost 9, with 9 bases in between. The CDR3 length is 13 residues. The CDR3 spells CASSLEGRREQFF. CDR3 nucleotide sequence: TGTGCCAGCAGCTTAGAGGGACGGCGTGAGCAGTTCTTC.